This T cell receptor beta chain is from a study of cytomegalovirus exposure and HLA in healthy donors. Points on this clone: Its antigen is not known.

General observations from the study: A later analysis reported that several of the most significant clusters appeared to be linked to common viral pathogens, among them Epstein-Barr virus.

Germline V gene sequence: CDR1 SQVTM, CDR2 ANQGSEA. The CDR3 runs 14 residues. The PCR had 60 Vbeta and 13 Jbeta primers. Assay: immunoSEQ multiplex PCR; the TCRdb copy retains only in-frame clones and omits some. The sample consists of roughly 86,000 clones, more than 60% of them appearing once. This chain connects TRBV29-1 to TRBJ2-2; TRBD1 agrees at 11 bases. The TCR sequence derives from a man aged 50-60 years in good health and CMV-seropositive. Sequenced: PBMCs. The CDR3 protein is CSGDRGGNTGELFF. The CDR3, as DNA: TGCAGTGGGGACAGGGGGGGGAACACCGGGGAGCTGTTTTTT.